This T cell receptor beta chain was identified during a study of T-cell memory formation after mild COVID-19 (dated by TCRdb to the early 2020s). In terms of the full investigation: TCR sequence clusters from the two donors were largely donor specific. In a couple of donors, T-cell clones that expanded and contracted after mild COVID-19 were tracked by sequencing TCRalpha and TCRbeta repertoires over time. The cohort was made up of two young adult volunteers, one female and one male, who were previously healthy. Study-wide conclusions, independent of this receptor: SARS-CoV-2 specificity of the second-wave clones peaking on day 37 was not confirmed. Some responding clones were found in pre-infection memory, which suggests that pre-existing cross-reactive memory T cells took part in the SARS-CoV-2 response. Clones that contracted from day 15 to 85 showed balanced CD4/CD8 phenotypes, whereas a second wave of clones that expanded from day 15 to 37 leaned towards CD4+. The study covered only a couple of mild cases, and larger cohorts including severe cases with pre-infection samples were considered necessary. Contracting CD4+ clones were located mainly in the CM and EM memory subsets, whereas CD8+ clones were found to be enriched in EMRA.

This clonotype has a handful of counts. There is no known antigen for this receptor. Nothing much larger sits one base from this clone, and base qualities are not available. The CDR3 starts with the cysteine, ends with the phenylalanine, and has 14 residues. Just CDR3 DNA is preserved here, 42 bases in frame from base 1. From V the trimming removes 6 bases and from J it removes 0 bases, while the gene matches leave 5 bases of the junction unaccounted for. The reads were generated on an Illumina NovaSeq 6000. Using 5'RACE with constant-segment primers, TCRalpha and TCRbeta cDNA libraries were constructed, with sample barcodes and unique molecular identifiers added in the process. Trizol reagent was used to extract RNA from every sample. Libraries were amplified in two PCR steps, with a second sample barcode and Illumina TruSeq adapters added in the second step. Sequencing of the libraries was done on an Illumina NovaSeq, producing 2 x 150 bp paired-end reads. The authors' analysis ran thus. With migec v1.2.7, reads were demultiplexed and then collapsed into UMI-guided consensus sequences. Using mixcr v2.1.11, the UMI consensuses were aligned to TRA and TRB V and J templates and assembled into clonotypes. A clonotype was counted as expanded or contracted only if both edgeR and NoisET called the change significant, with noise models trained on biological replicates. For edgeR calls, the cutoffs were a false discovery rate-adjusted p below 0.01 and a log2 fold-change threshold of 1. As an exploratory analysis of dynamics, max-normalized trajectories of the 1000 most abundant clonotypes were examined with PCA combined with hierarchical clustering. Separately sequenced CD4+ and CD8+ repertoires were used to assign a CD4 or CD8 phenotype to each responding clone. TCRdb passed the public sequencing reads through fastp at Q25 and MiXCR, retaining productive beta sequences. Entries are consolidated by CDR3 protein sequence, retaining the most common genes and DNA. V and J calls and clone size were set by TCRdb, not the authors. The sample yields roughly 380,000 distinct CDR3 sequences; 28% were counted once. The ten largest account for approximately 15% of the sample.

Ficoll-Paque density gradient centrifugation was used to isolate PBMCs. The source of this sequence is an adult woman who had mild COVID-19 (a few samples of this study predate the infection). The sample titles of this study are shuffled in the database, so cell type and time point are left out; the donor was told from shared clones. The sample comprised PBMCs or a T cell subset sorted from them (not recorded which). The chain is made from TRBV12-3 or TRBV12-4 and TRBJ2-7, and 7 junctional nucleotides match TRBD2. The CDR3: CASRPRESSYEQYF. The nucleotide sequence reads TGTGCCAGCAGACCGCGGGAGAGCTCCTACGAGCAGTACTTC.